These 15 T cell receptor beta chains were sequenced from one sample in a study of T cells in Graves' hyperthyroidism and ophthalmopathy. There were TCR beta CDR3 regions amplified from RNA transcripts. The TCR CDR3 was amplified in a first-round RT-PCR using the HTBI primer set. A single record per CDR3 protein comes from TCRdb applying MiXCR to the multiplex PCR reads. The sample records roughly 640,000 distinct CDR3 sequences, more than 15% being singletons. Sequencing was done on a sample of blood. These receptors came from a woman aged 40 to 50 with Graves' ophthalmopathy.

Only a few counts were recorded for this clonotype. This chain connects TRBV12-5 to TRBJ2-1; no firm D call. This CDR3 has 17 amino acids. Germline V gives CDR1 LGHNT, CDR2 FRNRAP. V was trimmed by 7 bases and J by 0 bases, leaving 19 bases between them. CDR3 coding DNA: TGTGCTAGTGCCACCGTTCTTAGGGTCATCTCCTACAATGAGCAGTTCTTC. As protein: CASATVLRVISYNEQFF.

The chain combines TRBV3-1 with TRBJ2-5, with a weak D call TRBD1 (6 bases). Germline values: CDR1 LGHDT, CDR2 YNNKEL (reference sequence). This CDR3 comprises 15 residues. Between the trimmed V and J ends, which lost 0 bases and 7 bases, there was a span of 15 bases. The CDR3 spells CASSQEGHLRGTQYF. CDR3 bases: TGTGCCAGCAGCCAAGAGGGACACTTACGGGGGACCCAGTACTTC.

V usage is TRBV20-1 and J usage is TRBJ2-2, with 11 bases lining up with TRBD2. Germline V CDR1 and CDR2: DFQATT, SNEGSKA (reference sequence). The CDR3 sequence is 14 residues long. J lost 7 bases, V lost 3 bases, and 4 bases had no gene match. The CDR3 is CSASSGGAGGELFF. CDR3 sequence (DNA): TGCAGTGCTAGTAGCGGGGGGGCCGGCGGGGAGCTGTTTTTT.

The chain carries TRBV4-1 and TRBJ2-2; 12 positions match TRBD2. The V segment lost 8 bases and the J segment 5 bases; nucleotides outside the gene matches: 6. This CDR3 spans 15 amino acids. Germline V gene data show CDR1 as MGHRA and CDR2 as YSYEKL. In DNA, the CDR3 is TGCGCCAGCGCTCTAGCGGGGGGGCGTACCGGGGAGCTGTTTTTT. Protein: CASALAGGRTGELFF.

This clonotype has just a few counts. The rearrangement joins TRBV5-1 to TRBJ1-5; D is uncertain. This CDR3 has 14 residues. The germline V gene encodes CDR1 SGHRS and CDR2 YFSETQ. Trimming cost V 0 bases and J 9 bases, with 13 bases left between them. DNA of the CDR3: TGCGCCAGCAGCTTGGGGACGGTAGGCCGGCCCCAGCATTTT. Translation: CASSLGTVGRPQHF. Using reference TRBV5-1 and TRBJ1-5 for the parts outside the CDR3, the full variable domain is KAGVTQTPRYLIKTRGQQVTLSCSPISGHRSVSWYQQTPGQGLQFLFEYFSETQRNKGNFPGRFSGRQFSNSRSEMNVSTLELGDSALYLCASSLGTVGRPQHFGDGTRLSIL.

This clonotype has more than one count but fewer than ten. The chain carries TRBV20-1 and TRBJ2-3, with D maybe TRBD2 (7 bases). The germline gives CDR1 DFQATT, CDR2 SNEGSKA (reference sequence). The CDR3 totals 16 residues. Between the trimmed V and J ends, which lost 0 bases and 3 bases, there was a span of 16 bases. This CDR3 is CSARDEGGVETDTQYF. In nucleotides, the CDR3 is TGCAGTGCTAGAGATGAGGGGGGGGTAGAAACAGATACGCAGTATTTT.

This clonotype was counted ten times or more. V and J are TRBV20-1 and TRBJ1-1, with D hard to call. V dropped 5 bases and J dropped 1 base, with 8 bases sitting between them. The germline V gene encodes CDR1 DFQATT and CDR2 SNEGSKA (reference sequence). The CDR3 loop spans 12 amino acids. The CDR3 here is CSAAWWNTEAFF. CDR3 bases: TGCAGTGCTGCTTGGTGGAACACTGAAGCTTTCTTT.

This clonotype was picked up many times. The genes are TRBV20-1 and TRBJ2-7; 7 positions agree with TRBD2. This CDR3 contains 11 residues. The germline V gene has CDR1 DFQATT and CDR2 SNEGSKA (reference sequence). Germline trimming cut 7 bases from V and 6 bases from J; bases unmatched to any gene: 6. CDR3 in amino acids: CSVAGAGEQYF. CDR3 bases: TGCAGTGTCGCGGGAGCGGGCGAGCAGTACTTC.

The V and J genes are TRBV6-2 or TRBV6-3 and TRBJ2-3; D is perhaps TRBD1 (7 bases). Germline CDR1 reads MNHEY; CDR2 reads SVGEGT. The CDR3 runs to 15 residues. V was trimmed by 2 bases and J by 2 bases, leaving 11 bases between them. CDR3 sequence (DNA): TGTGCCAGCAGTTACGCCAGGGGGGTCACAGATACGCAGTATTTT. It encodes CASSYARGVTDTQYF.

This clonotype showed up just a few times. This chain connects TRBV19 to TRBJ1-5, with no clear D. The CDR3 runs to 15 residues. Per germline, CDR1 LNHDA and CDR2 SQIVND (reference sequence). Trimming removed 3 bases at V and 7 bases at J, with 16 bases between. The CDR3 coding sequence is TGTGCCAGTAGTATTTCCCGCTCCGAAAGGCAGCCCCAGCATTTT. Amino acids: CASSISRSERQPQHF.

On this clonotype itself: A read error is possible here, since a much larger clone lies one base away. The chain uses TRBV7-9 and TRBJ1-2; D perhaps matches TRBD1 (6 bases). The CDR3 contains 13 residues. Looked up from germline, CDR1 is SEHNR and CDR2 is FQNEAQ (reference sequence). Trimming removed 6 bases from V and 6 bases from J, with 14 bases in between. The CDR3 nucleotides read TGTGCCAGCAGTTCCGGGGCAGGGGATGGCTACACCTTC. It yields the protein CASSSGAGDGYTF.

The table lists this clonotype with many counts. The chain links TRBV7-9 to TRBJ2-5; 11 positions agree with TRBD2. CDR3 length equals 15 residues. Losses at the gene ends were 5 bases for V and 1 base for J; bases not matched to a gene: 3. Germline V gene lookup returns CDR1 SEHNR and CDR2 FQNEAQ (reference sequence). For the CDR3, the DNA is TGTGCCAGCAGCCTGGGACTAGCGGCCCAAGAGACCCAGTACTTC. Protein: CASSLGLAAQETQYF.

The table lists this clonotype with a few counts. This chain connects TRBV5-1 to TRBJ1-1, with D hard to call. Germline V gene data show CDR1 as SGHRS and CDR2 as YFSETQ. V was cut by 2 bases and J by 1 base, with 15 bases left in between. The CDR3 sequence is 16 residues long. CDR3 coding DNA: TGCGCCAGCAGCTTACCGGGCCCTCAGGAGAACACTGAAGCTTTCTTT. It codes for CASSLPGPQENTEAFF.

This clonotype showed up many times. The chain couples TRBV30 to TRBJ1-1, with a weak D call TRBD1 (5 bases). Trimming pared 2 bases from V and 4 bases from J, leaving 11 bases between. Per the germline V gene, CDR1 is GTSNPN and CDR2 is SVGIG (reference sequence). The CDR3 totals 13 residues. CDR3 sequence (DNA): TGTGCCTGGAGTCCTCCGAGGGGCACTGAAGCTTTCTTT. This translates into CAWSPPRGTEAFF.

This clonotype was counted many times. The genes are TRBV28 and TRBJ1-2; D is uncertain. The CDR3 consists of 11 residues. Germline CDR1 is MDHEN and CDR2 is SYDVKM. Trimming left V 7 bases short and J 7 bases short, with 10 bases between. The CDR3 DNA reads as TGTGCCAGCAAATCCGGGGTTGGCTACACCTTC. As protein: CASKSGVGYTF.